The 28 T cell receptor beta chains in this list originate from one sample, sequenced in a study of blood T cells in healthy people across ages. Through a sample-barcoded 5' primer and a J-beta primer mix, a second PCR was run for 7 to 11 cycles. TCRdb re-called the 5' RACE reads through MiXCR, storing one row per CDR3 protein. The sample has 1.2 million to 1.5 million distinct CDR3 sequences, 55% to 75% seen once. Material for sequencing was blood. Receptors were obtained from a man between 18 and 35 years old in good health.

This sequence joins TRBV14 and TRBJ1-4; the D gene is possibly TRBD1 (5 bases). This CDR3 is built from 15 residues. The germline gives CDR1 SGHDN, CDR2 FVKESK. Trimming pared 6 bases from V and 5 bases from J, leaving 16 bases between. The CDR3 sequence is CASRPSGHRNEKLFF. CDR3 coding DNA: TGTGCCAGCAGGCCGTCTGGACATAGAAATGAAAAACTGTTTTTT.

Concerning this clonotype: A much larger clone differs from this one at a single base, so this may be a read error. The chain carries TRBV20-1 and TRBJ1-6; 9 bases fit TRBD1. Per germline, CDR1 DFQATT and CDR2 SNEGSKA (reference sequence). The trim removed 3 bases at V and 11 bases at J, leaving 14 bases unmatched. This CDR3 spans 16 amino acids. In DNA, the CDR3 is TGCAGTGCTAGCCTCCCGGGACAGGGTAGGGGTCCACCCCTCCACTTT. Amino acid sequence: CSASLPGQGRGPPLHF.

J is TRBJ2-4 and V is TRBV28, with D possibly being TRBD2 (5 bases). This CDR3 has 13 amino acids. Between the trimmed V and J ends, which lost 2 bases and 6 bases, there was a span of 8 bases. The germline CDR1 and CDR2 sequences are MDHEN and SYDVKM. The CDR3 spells CASSLPGRNIQYF. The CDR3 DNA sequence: TGTGCCAGCAGTTTACCGGGGAGAAACATTCAGTACTTC.

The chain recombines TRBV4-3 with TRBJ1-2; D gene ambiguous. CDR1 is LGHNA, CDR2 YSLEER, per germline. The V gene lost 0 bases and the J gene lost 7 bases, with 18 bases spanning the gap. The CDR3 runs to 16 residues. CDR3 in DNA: TGCGCCAGCAGCCAAGATTGGAGCCGACTTACCGTTGGCTACACCTTC. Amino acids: CASSQDWSRLTVGYTF.

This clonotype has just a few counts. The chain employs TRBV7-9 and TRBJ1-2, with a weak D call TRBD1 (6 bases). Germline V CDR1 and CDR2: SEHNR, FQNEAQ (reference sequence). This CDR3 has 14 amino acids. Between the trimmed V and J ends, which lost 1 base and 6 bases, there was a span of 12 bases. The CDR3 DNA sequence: TGTGCCAGCAGCTTAGTGGGTGACAGGAATGGCTACACCTTC. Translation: CASSLVGDRNGYTF.

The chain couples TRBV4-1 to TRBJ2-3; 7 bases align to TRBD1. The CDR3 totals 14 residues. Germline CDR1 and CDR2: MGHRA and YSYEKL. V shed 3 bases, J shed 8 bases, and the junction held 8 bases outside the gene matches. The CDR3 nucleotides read TGCGCCAGCAGCCAGGGACAGATAGTCGGTACGCAGTATTTT. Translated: CASSQGQIVGTQYF.

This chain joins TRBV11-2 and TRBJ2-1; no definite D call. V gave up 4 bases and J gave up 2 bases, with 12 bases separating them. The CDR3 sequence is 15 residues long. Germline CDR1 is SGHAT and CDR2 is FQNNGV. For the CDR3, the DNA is TGTGCCAGCAGCTCCACGGCGGCTACCTACAATGAGCAGTTCTTC. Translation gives CASSSTAATYNEQFF.

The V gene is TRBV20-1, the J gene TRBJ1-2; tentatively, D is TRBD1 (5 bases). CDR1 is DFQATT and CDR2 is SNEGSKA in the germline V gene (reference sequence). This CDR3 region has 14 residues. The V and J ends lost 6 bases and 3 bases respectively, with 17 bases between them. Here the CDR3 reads CSAPRAGGDYGYTF. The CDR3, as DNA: TGCAGTGCCCCAAGGGCAGGAGGGGACTATGGCTACACCTTC.

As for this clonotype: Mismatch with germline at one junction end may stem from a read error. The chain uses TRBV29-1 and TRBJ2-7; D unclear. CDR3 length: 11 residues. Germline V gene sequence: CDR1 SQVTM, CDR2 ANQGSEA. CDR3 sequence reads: CSVEVNYELYF. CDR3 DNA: TGCAGCGTTGAGGTTAACTACGAGCTGTACTTC.

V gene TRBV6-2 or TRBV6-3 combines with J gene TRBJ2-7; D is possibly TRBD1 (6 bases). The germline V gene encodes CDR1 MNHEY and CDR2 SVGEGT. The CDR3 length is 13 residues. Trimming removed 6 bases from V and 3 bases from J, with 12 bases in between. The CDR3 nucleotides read TGTGCCAGCAGCAGACAGGCAAGCTACGAGCAGTACTTC. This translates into CASSRQASYEQYF.

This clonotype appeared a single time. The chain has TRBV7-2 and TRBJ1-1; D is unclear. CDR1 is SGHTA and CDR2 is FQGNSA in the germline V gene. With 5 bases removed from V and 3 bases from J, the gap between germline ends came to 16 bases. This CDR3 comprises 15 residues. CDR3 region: CASSLRSGADTEAFF. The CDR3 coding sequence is TGTGCCAGCAGCCTGAGGTCCGGAGCGGACACTGAAGCTTTCTTT.

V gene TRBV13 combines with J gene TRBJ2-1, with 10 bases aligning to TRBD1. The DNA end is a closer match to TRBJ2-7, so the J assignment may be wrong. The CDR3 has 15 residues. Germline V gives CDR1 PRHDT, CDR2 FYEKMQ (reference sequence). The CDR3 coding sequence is TGTGCCAGCAGCTACAGACAGGGGGCTTACAATGAGCAGTACTTC. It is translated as CASSYRQGAYNEQYF.

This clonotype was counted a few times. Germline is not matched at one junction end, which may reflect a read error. This CDR3 reads CARSREHTDTQYF. Here the CDR3 DNA reads TGTGCCCGCAGCCGGGAACACACAGATACGCAGTATTTT. The chain employs TRBV7-2 and TRBJ2-3, with a weak D call TRBD2 (5 bases). Germline-derived CDR1 and CDR2 are SGHTA and FQGNSA. CDR3 length equals 13 residues.

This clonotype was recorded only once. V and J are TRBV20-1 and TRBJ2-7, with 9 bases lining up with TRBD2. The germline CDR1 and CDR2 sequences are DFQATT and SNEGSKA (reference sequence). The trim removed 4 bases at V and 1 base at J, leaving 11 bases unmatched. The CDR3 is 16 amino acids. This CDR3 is CSATDLLAGRSYEQYF. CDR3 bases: TGCAGTGCTACCGACCTTCTAGCGGGGAGATCCTACGAGCAGTACTTC.

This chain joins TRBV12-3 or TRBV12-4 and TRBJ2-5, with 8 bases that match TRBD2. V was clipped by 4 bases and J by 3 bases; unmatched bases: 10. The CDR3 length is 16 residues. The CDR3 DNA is TGTGCCAGCAGTTCACGGCGGGGGGCCTCTGAAGAGACCCAGTACTTC. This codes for CASSSRRGASEETQYF.

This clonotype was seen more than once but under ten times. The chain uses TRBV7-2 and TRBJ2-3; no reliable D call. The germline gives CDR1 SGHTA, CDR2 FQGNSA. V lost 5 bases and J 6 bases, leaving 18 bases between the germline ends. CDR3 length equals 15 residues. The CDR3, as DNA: TGTGCCAGCAGCCGATCGGACCTCAACGTGGATACGCAGTATTTT. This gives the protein CASSRSDLNVDTQYF. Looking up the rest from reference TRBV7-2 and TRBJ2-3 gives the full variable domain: GAGVSQSPSNKVTEKGKDVELRCDPISGHTALYWYRQSLGQGLEFLIYFQGNSAPDKSGLPSDRFSAERTGGSVSTLTIQRTQQEDSAVYLCASSRSDLNVDTQYFGPGTRLTVL.

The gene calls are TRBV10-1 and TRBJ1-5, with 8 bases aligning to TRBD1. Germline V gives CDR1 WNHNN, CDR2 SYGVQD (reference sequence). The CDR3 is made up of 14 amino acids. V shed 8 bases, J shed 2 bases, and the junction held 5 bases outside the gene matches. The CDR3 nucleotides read TGCGCCAGCTGGGACAGGTCGGGCAATCAGCCCCAGCATTTT. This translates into CASWDRSGNQPQHF.

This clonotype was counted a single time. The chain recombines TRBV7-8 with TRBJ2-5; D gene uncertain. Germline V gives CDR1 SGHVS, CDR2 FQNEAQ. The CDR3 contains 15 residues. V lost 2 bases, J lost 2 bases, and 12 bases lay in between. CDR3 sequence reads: CASSLYSTSQETQYF. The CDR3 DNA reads TGTGCCAGCAGCTTATACTCAACCTCTCAAGAGACCCAGTACTTC.

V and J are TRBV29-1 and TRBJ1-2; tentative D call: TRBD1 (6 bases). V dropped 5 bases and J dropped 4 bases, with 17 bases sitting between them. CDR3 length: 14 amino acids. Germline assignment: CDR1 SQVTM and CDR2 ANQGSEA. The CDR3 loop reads CSVIKGGGSYGYTF. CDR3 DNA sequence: TGCAGCGTTATAAAGGGCGGGGGCAGCTATGGCTACACCTTC.

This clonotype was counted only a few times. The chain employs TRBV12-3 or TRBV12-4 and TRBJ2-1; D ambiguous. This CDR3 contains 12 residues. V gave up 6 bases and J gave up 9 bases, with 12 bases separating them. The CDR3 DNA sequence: TGTGCCAGCAGCATCCCTCGGAGTGAGCAGTTCTTC. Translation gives CASSIPRSEQFF.

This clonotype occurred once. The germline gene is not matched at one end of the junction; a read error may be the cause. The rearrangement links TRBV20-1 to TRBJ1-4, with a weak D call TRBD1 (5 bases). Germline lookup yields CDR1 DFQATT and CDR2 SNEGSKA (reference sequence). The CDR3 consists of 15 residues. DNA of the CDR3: TGCAGTGCAAGAGTGCCCACAGGAGCTAATGAAAAACTGTTTTTT. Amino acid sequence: CSARVPTGANEKLFF.

CDR3 region: CATSDLNQDNEQFF. CDR3 sequence (DNA): TGTGCCACCAGTGATTTGAACCAGGACAATGAGCAGTTCTTC. This rearrangement joins TRBV24-1 to TRBJ2-1, with unresolved D. The CDR3 is made up of 14 amino acids. V gave up 0 bases and J gave up 5 bases, with 7 bases separating them. Looked up from germline, CDR1 is KGHDR and CDR2 is SFDVKD.

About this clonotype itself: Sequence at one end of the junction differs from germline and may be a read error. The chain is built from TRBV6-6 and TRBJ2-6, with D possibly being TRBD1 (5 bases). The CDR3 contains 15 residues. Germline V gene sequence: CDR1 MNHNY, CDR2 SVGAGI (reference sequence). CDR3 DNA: TGTGCCAGCATTTCACGCCCCACTGGGGCCAACGCCCTGACTTTC. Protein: CASISRPTGANALTF.

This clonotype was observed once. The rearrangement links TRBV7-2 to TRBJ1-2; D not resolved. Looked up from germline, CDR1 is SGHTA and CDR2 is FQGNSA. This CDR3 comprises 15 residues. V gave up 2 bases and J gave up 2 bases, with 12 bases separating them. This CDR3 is CASSLPISGNYGYTF. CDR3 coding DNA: TGTGCCAGCAGCTTACCTATTTCGGGCAACTATGGCTACACCTTC. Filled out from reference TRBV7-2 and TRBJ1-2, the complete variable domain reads GAGVSQSPSNKVTEKGKDVELRCDPISGHTALYWYRQSLGQGLEFLIYFQGNSAPDKSGLPSDRFSAERTGGSVSTLTIQRTQQEDSAVYLCASSLPISGNYGYTFGSGTRLTVV.

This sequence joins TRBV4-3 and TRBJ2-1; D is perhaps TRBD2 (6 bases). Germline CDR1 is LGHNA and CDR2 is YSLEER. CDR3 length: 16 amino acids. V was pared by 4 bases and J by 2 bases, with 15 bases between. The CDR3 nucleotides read TGCGCCAGCAGCCTAAACGGGGGTAATACCTACAATGAGCAGTTCTTC. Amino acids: CASSLNGGNTYNEQFF.

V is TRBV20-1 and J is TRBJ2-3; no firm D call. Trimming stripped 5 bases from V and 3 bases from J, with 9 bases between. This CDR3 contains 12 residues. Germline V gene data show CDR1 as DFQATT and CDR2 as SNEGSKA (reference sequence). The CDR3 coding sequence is TGCAGTGCTCCCCCCCAGACAGATACGCAGTATTTT. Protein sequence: CSAPPQTDTQYF.

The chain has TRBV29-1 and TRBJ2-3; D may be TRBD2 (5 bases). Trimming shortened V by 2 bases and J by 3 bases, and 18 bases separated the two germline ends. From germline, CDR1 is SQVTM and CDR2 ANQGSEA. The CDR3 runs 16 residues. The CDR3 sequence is CSVEWVTEALTDTQYF. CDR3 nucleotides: TGCAGCGTTGAATGGGTTACGGAGGCATTAACAGATACGCAGTATTTT.

The CDR3 coding sequence is TGCAGTGCTAGAGGTCACAGGGGTAGCTCCTACGAGCAGTACTTC. Protein product: CSARGHRGSSYEQYF. V is TRBV20-1 and J is TRBJ2-7; 7 nucleotides match TRBD1. Losses at the gene ends were 1 base for V and 0 bases for J; bases not matched to a gene: 6. CDR3 length equals 15 residues. Germline lookup yields CDR1 DFQATT and CDR2 SNEGSKA (reference sequence).